This TCR beta chain was recovered during a study of identifying expanded T cells in peripheral blood. General study results and limits: Across healthy donors, higher total template counts meant significantly greater roughly two-week count variance.

For this clone: Its antigen is unknown.

The table came from immunoSEQ multiplex PCR; TCRdb's copy has only in-frame clones and leaves some out. The profile shows around 120,000 clones, approximately 86% of them singletons. The CDR3 is made up of 15 amino acids. Germline-derived CDR1 and CDR2 are MDHEN and SYDVKM. With 6 bases clipped from V and 2 bases from J, the junction kept 8 bases outside the gene matches. Sequencing input: blood. The rearrangement uses TRBV28 and TRBJ2-5; TRBD2 matches at 8 bases. This sequence originates from a person aged 18 to 69 in good health. The CDR3, as DNA: TGTGCCAGCAGCCGCCCCTTAGCGGGGCAAGAGACCCAGTACTTC. Protein: CASSRPLAGQETQYF.